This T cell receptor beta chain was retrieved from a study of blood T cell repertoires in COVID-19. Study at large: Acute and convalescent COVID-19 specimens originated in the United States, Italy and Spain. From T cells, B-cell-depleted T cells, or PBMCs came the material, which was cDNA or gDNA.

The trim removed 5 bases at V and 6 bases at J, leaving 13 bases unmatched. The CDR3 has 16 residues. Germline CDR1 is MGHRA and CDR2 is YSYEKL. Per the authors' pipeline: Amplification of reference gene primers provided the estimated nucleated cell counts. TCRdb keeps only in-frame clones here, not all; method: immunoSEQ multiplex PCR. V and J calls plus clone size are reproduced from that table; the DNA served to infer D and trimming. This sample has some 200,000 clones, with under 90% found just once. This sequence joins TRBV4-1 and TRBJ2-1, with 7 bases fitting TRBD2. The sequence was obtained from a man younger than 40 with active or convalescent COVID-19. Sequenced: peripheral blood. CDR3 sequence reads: CASSVDSGRKINEQFF. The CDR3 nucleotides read TGCGCCAGCAGCGTAGATAGCGGGCGCAAGATCAATGAGCAGTTCTTC.